What follows is one T cell receptor (beta chain) and its context. Its cognate antigen is unknown. Germline loops: CDR1 SGHTA, CDR2 FQGNSA. The V end was cut by 1 base, the J end by 4 bases, with 7 bases between. The CDR3 runs to 13 residues. The data were produced by immunoSEQ multiplex PCR, yet TCRdb's version contains in-frame clones alone and is incomplete. The data contain some 150,000 clones, less than 95% of them singletons. This sample stems from a study of T cell responses to AZD1222 COVID-19 vaccine. Study findings and constraints: Vaccine-associated CD4 TCRs ranged over spike, dominating at 160-218 and 743-854. Spike-specific TCR breadth and depth grew following two AZD1222 doses. The donors showed a predominance of white British ancestry and of females, with possible underestimation of clonal diversity.

This receptor was obtained from an adult in good health. The V gene is TRBV7-2, the J gene TRBJ1-2, with no clear D. Specimen: peripheral blood, collected on day 0 of AZD1222 vaccination. CDR3 sequence reads: CASSLGQRYGYTF. CDR3 bases: TGTGCCAGCAGCTTAGGACAACGCTATGGCTACACCTTC.